A single sample is the source of the 13 T cell receptor beta chains below, sequenced in a study of T cell changes during pregnancy in multiple sclerosis. Produced via immunoSEQ multiplex PCR; TCRdb's table is partial and in-frame only. Of approximately 100,000 clones in the sample, 94% were seen once. The input for sequencing was peripheral blood, taken before pregnancy. These receptors were taken from a female donor with multiple sclerosis, enrolled in a pregnancy study.

The rearrangement links TRBV7-9 to TRBJ1-5, with 7 bases aligning to TRBD1. This CDR3 is built from 13 residues. Germline CDR1 and CDR2: SEHNR and FQNEAQ (reference sequence). With V trimmed by 5 bases and J by 6 bases, 4 bases remained unmatched. The CDR3 spells CASSRDRAQPQHF. In nucleotides, the CDR3 is TGTGCCAGCAGCCGAGACAGGGCTCAGCCCCAGCATTTT.

The genes are TRBV7-9 and TRBJ2-2; 7 bases map to TRBD1. This CDR3 has 18 amino acids. Trimming cost V 5 bases and J 2 bases; bases outside gene matches: 14. The germline gives CDR1 SEHNR, CDR2 FQNEAQ (reference sequence). CDR3 sequence: CASSGGDSFGPNTGELFF. The CDR3 coding sequence is TGTGCCAGCAGCGGTGGGGACAGCTTTGGACCTAACACCGGGGAGCTGTTTTTT.

J is TRBJ1-3 and V is TRBV28; no firm D call. In germline, CDR1 is MDHEN, CDR2 SYDVKM. Trimming shortened V by 7 bases and J by 0 bases, and 13 bases separated the two germline ends. The CDR3 loop spans 15 amino acids. The CDR3, as DNA: TGTGCCAGCATAACGGGTCACCCCTCTGGAAACACCATATATTTT. Translation: CASITGHPSGNTIYF.

The sample holds a few counts of this clone. The chain employs TRBV4-1 and TRBJ1-1, with TRBD1 matching over 9 bases. The CDR3 is made up of 15 amino acids. Trimming at V came to 2 bases and at J to 7 bases, leaving 8 bases not matched to a gene. Germline CDR1 reads MGHRA; CDR2 reads YSYEKL. CDR3 coding DNA: TGCGCCAGCAGCCAACTACCCCCGGGACAGGGTGAAGCTTTCTTT. This sequence encodes CASSQLPPGQGEAFF.

This sequence joins TRBV6-1 and TRBJ1-2; 11 nucleotides line up with TRBD1. The trim removed 6 bases at V and 6 bases at J, leaving 3 bases unmatched. This CDR3 has 13 amino acids. Germline V gene lookup returns CDR1 MNHNS and CDR2 SASEGT. Written as DNA, the CDR3 is TGTGCCAGCAGGCGGACAGGGGGCAATGGCTACACCTTC. This sequence encodes CASRRTGGNGYTF.

The chain couples TRBV27 to TRBJ2-7; D is perhaps TRBD1 (5 bases). The CDR3 is 17 residues long. V was clipped by 5 bases and J by 1 base, with 21 bases between them. Germline CDR1 reads MNHEY; CDR2 reads SMNVEV (reference sequence). CDR3 loop: CASSPYFTGRASYEQYF. The DNA for the CDR3 is TGTGCCAGCAGTCCATATTTTACGGGCAGGGCTTCCTACGAGCAGTACTTC.

The genes are TRBV27 and TRBJ2-5; 9 nucleotides line up with TRBD1. Germline V CDR1 and CDR2: MNHEY, SMNVEV (reference sequence). The CDR3 is 17 amino acids. Trimming removed 3 bases from V and 2 bases from J; junction bases left unmatched: 10. The CDR3 coding sequence is TGTGCCAGCAGTTTTAGAGGCCGGGACAGGGAGCAAGAGACCCAGTACTTC. Translating it yields CASSFRGRDREQETQYF.

J is TRBJ2-7 and V is TRBV7-2; 9 bases agree with TRBD2. Germline lookup yields CDR1 SGHTA and CDR2 FQGNSA. V trimming: 2 bases; J trimming: 3 bases; junction bases outside the gene matches: 2. This CDR3 region has 14 residues. The CDR3 DNA reads TGTGCCAGCAGCTTACTAGCGGGAATCTACGAGCAGTACTTC. Its protein product is CASSLLAGIYEQYF.

The rearrangement uses TRBV5-1 and TRBJ1-5; D possibly corresponds to TRBD1 (5 bases). The CDR3 is 14 amino acids. V dropped 0 bases and J dropped 6 bases, with 10 bases sitting between them. Germline V CDR1 and CDR2: SGHRS, YFSETQ. The CDR3 DNA reads TGCGCCAGCAGCTTGGCCGGGGGGGGTCAGCCCCAGCATTTT. This codes for CASSLAGGGQPQHF.

The chain combines TRBV5-6 with TRBJ1-2; D possibly corresponds to TRBD1 (6 bases). Germline V CDR1 and CDR2: SGHDT, YYEEEE. The CDR3 has 15 amino acids. V was clipped by 0 bases and J by 7 bases, with 16 bases between them. Here the CDR3 DNA reads TGTGCCAGCAGCTTGGTCCGGGACACCAGGCGTGGCTACACCTTC. As protein: CASSLVRDTRRGYTF.

The J gene is TRBJ2-1, the V gene TRBV25-1, with 9 positions matching TRBD2. CDR1 is MGHDK, CDR2 SYGVNS, per germline. The CDR3 has 14 residues. Germline trimming cut 5 bases from V and 12 bases from J; bases unmatched to any gene: 11. The DNA for the CDR3 is TGTGCCAGCAGTCGGGCGGGGCGGGAGGGCTGGCAGTTCTTC. Its protein product is CASSRAGREGWQFF.

The chain carries TRBV14 and TRBJ2-3, with TRBD1 matching 7 bases. Trimming took 4 bases from V and 0 from J; bases not matched to a gene: 4. Germline CDR1 and CDR2: SGHDN and FVKESK. This CDR3 is built from 15 residues. CDR3 nucleotide sequence: TGTGCCAGCAGCCCGACAGGGATTAGCACAGATACGCAGTATTTT. It yields the protein CASSPTGISTDTQYF.

The chain combines TRBV6-6 with TRBJ1-1, with 9 bases aligning to TRBD1. Trimming cost V 5 bases and J 6 bases; bases outside gene matches: 7. Germline loops: CDR1 MNHNY, CDR2 SVGAGI (reference sequence). CDR3 length: 14 amino acids. The CDR3 DNA is TGTGCCAGCAGTCCGGACAGGGGCGGTTCTGAAGCTTTCTTT. Protein sequence: CASSPDRGGSEAFF.